The entry that follows covers one T cell receptor (beta chain) sequence. Its target is unknown. This entry comes from a study of naive and memory T cell subsets. The study's findings and limits: Both skin biopsy types reportedly yielded TCRs, tuberculin sites far more. Potentially, T cell activation and differentiation skew this RNA-based measurement.

The SP2 primer and nested alpha and beta constant region primers amplified ligated cDNA in four rounds. TCRdb recomputed calls from the UMI-ligation and nested PCR reads with MiXCR, one row per CDR3 protein. The profile covers around 25,000 distinct CDR3 sequences, with around 6% appearing a single time and about 6.2% taken by the ten largest. Treatment indicated: skin biopsy from PPD injection site in Mantoux-positive individual. A UMI-containing oligonucleotide was joined by 3' ligation to the TCR cDNA template. Sequencing was performed on skin, taken from a tuberculin skin test site. The source is an adult in good health.

The CDR3 nucleotides read TGTGCCAGCAGCTACCACACGAACACTGAAGCTTTCTTT. This gives the protein CASSYHTNTEAFF. The chain couples TRBV6-6 to TRBJ1-1; the D is unclear. The CDR3 runs to 13 residues. Germline V gives CDR1 MNHNY, CDR2 SVGAGI (reference sequence). V was trimmed by 6 bases and J by 1 base, leaving 9 bases between them.